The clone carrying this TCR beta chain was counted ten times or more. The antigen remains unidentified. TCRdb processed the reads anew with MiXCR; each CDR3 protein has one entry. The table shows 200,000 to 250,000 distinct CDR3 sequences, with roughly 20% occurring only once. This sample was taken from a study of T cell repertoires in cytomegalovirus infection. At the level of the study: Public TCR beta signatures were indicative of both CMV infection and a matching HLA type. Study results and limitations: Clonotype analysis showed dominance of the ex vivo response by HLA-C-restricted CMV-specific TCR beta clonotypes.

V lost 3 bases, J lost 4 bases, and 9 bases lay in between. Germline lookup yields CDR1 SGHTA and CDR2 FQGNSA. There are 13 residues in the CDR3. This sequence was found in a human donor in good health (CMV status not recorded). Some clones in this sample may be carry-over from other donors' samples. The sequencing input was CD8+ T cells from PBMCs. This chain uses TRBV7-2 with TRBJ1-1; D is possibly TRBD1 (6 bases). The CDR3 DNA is TGTGCCAGCAGCTTTCGAGGGGGCACTGAAGCTTTCTTT. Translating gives CASSFRGGTEAFF.